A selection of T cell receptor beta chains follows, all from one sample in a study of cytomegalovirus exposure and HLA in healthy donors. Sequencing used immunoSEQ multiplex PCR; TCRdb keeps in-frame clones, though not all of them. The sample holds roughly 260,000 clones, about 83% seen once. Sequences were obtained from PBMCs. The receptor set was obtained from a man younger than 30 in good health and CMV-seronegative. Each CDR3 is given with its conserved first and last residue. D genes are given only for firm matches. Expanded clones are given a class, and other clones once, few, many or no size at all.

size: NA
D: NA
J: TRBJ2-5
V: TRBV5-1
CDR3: CASSLVQGGETQYF
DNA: TGCGCCAGCAGCTTGGTCCAGGGAGGAGAGACCCAGTACTTC

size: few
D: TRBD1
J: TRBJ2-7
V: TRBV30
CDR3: CAWSVGTGREQYF
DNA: TGTGCCTGGAGTGTCGGGACAGGGAGAGAGCAGTACTTC

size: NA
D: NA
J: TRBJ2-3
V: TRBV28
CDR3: CASSHPRDRFTQYF
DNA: TGTGCCAGCAGCCACCCGAGAGACAGGTTTACGCAGTATTTT

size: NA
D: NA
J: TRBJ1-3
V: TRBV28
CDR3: CATLAAAGNTIYF
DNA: TGTGCCACCTTGGCCGCGGCTGGAAACACCATATATTTT

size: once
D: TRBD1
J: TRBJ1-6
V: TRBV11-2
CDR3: CASSSTDRGYNSPLHF
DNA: TGTGCCAGCAGCTCCACCGACAGGGGGTATAATTCACCCCTCCACTTT

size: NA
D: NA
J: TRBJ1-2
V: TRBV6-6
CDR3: CASSYGREYGYTF
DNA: TGTGCCAGCAGTTACGGGCGGGAATATGGCTACACCTTC

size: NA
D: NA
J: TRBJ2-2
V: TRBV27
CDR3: CASSPRQRTGELFF
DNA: TGTGCCAGCAGTCCCCGACAGCGCACCGGGGAGCTGTTTTTT

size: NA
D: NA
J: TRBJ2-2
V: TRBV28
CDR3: CASSLNRPGVGGELFF
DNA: TGTGCCAGCAGTTTAAATCGGCCAGGTGTGGGCGGGGAGCTGTTTTTT

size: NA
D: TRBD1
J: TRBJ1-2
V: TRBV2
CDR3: CASSVDRDIRGYTF
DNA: TGTGCCAGCAGTGTCGACAGGGACATTCGTGGCTACACCTTC

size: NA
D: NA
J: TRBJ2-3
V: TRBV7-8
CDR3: CASKPRGKDTQYF
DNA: TGTGCCAGCAAGCCAAGGGGCAAAGATACGCAGTATTTT

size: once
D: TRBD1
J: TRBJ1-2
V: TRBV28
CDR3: CASRPTGVYGYTF
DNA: TGTGCCAGCAGACCGACAGGGGTCTATGGCTACACCTTC

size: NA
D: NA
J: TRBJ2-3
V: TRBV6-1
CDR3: CASSVRQITDTQYF
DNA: TGTGCCAGCAGTGTGAGGCAGATCACAGATACGCAGTATTTT

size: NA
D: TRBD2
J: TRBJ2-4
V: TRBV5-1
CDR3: CASSLELVAGPKNIQYF
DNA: TGCGCCAGCAGCTTAGAGTTGGTAGCGGGACCCAAAAACATTCAGTACTTC

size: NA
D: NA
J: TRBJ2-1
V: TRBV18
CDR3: CASSLNRANEQFF
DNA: TGTGCCAGCTCACTTAACAGGGCAAATGAGCAGTTCTTC

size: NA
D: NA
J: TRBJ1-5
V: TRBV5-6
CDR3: CASSLGSGNQPQHF
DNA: TGTGCCAGCAGCTTGGGATCAGGAAATCAGCCCCAGCATTTT

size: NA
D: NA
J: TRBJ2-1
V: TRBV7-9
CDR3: CASSSGLGDEQFF
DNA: TGTGCCAGCAGCTCGGGACTCGGCGATGAGCAGTTCTTC

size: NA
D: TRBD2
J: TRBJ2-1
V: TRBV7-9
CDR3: CASSLSGTTNEQFF
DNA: TGTGCCAGCAGCCTATCCGGGACTACCAATGAGCAGTTCTTC

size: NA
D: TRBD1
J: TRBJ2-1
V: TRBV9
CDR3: CASSGATGGIHNEQFF
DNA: TGTGCCAGCAGCGGAGCCACAGGGGGAATCCACAATGAGCAGTTCTTC

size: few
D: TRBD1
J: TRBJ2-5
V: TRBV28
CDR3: CASSFSPDRMETQYF
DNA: TGTGCCAGCAGTTTCTCACCGGACAGGATGGAGACCCAGTACTTC

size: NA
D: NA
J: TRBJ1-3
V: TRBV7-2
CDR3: CASSSVHHSGNTIYF
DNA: TGTGCCAGCAGCTCGGTCCACCACTCTGGAAACACCATATATTTT

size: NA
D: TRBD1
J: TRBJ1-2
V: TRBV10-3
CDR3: CAIRDRGGVGYGYTF
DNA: TGTGCCATCAGGGACAGGGGCGGCGTGGGATATGGCTACACCTTC

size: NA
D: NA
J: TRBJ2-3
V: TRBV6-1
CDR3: CASTRGRVTDTQYF
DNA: TGTGCCAGCACCCGGGGAAGGGTCACAGATACGCAGTATTTT

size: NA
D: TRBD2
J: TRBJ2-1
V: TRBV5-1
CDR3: CASTLFISGMDEQFF
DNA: TGCGCCAGCACCCTTTTTATTAGCGGGATGGATGAGCAGTTCTTC

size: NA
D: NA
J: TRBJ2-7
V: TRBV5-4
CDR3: CASSLAGIGEQYF
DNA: TGTGCCAGCAGCTTGGCAGGGATCGGCGAGCAGTACTTC

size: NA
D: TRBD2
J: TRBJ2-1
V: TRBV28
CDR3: CASSLGLREFYNEQFF
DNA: TGTGCCAGCAGTTTAGGGTTGCGGGAGTTCTACAATGAGCAGTTCTTC

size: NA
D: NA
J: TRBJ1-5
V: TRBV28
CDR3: CASSLDRSNQPQHF
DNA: TGTGCCAGCAGTCTAGACAGGAGCAATCAGCCCCAGCATTTT

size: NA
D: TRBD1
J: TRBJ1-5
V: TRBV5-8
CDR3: CASSYRQGGQPQHF
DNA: TGTGCCAGCAGCTATAGACAGGGCGGTCAGCCCCAGCATTTT

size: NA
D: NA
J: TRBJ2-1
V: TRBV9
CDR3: CASSGGPSSYNEQFF
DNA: TGTGCCAGCAGCGGCGGCCCCAGCTCCTACAATGAGCAGTTCTTC

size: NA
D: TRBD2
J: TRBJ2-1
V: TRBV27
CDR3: CASSSIASGPLNEQFF
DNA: TGTGCCAGCAGTTCGATCGCTAGCGGGCCCCTCAATGAGCAGTTCTTC

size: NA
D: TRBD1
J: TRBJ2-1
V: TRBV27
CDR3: CASSPDRGYNEQFF
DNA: TGTGCCAGCAGCCCGGACAGGGGGTACAATGAGCAGTTCTTC

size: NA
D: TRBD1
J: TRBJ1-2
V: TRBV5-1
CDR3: CASSPGQGGNYGYTF
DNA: TGCGCCAGCAGCCCAGGACAGGGGGGTAACTATGGCTACACCTTC

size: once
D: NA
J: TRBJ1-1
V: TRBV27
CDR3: CASSPRSGHAIMNTEAFF
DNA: TGTGCCAGCAGTCCACGGTCGGGACACGCCATTATGAACACTGAAGCTTTCTTT

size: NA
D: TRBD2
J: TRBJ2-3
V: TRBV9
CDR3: CASSVGPAGVRDTQYF
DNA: TGTGCCAGCAGCGTAGGCCCAGCGGGAGTTAGAGATACGCAGTATTTT

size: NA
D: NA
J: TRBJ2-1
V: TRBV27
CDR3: CASSLLGGESGNEQFF
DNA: TGTGCCAGCAGTTTACTTGGGGGCGAATCGGGGAATGAGCAGTTCTTC

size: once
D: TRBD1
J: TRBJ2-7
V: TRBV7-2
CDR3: CATSMTGDYEQYF
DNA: TGTGCCACCTCTATGACAGGGGATTACGAGCAGTACTTC

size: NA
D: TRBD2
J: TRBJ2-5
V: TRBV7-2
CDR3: CASSRVTSGGAGETQYF
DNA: TGTGCCAGCAGCCGAGTCACTAGCGGGGGGGCCGGGGAGACCCAGTACTTC

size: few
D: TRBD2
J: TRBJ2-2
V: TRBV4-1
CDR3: CASSHHLAGVTGELFF
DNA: TGCGCCAGCAGCCACCACCTAGCGGGGGTCACCGGGGAGCTGTTTTTT

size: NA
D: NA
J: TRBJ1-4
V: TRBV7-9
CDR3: CASSLGLLEKLFF
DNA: TGTGCCAGCAGCTTGGGGCTTTTGGAAAAACTGTTTTTT

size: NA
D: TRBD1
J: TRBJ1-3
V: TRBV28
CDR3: CASNRPGQGFGNTIYF
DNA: TGTGCCAGCAATCGCCCGGGACAGGGATTTGGAAACACCATATATTTT

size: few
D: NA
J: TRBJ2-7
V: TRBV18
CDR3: CASSPPGSYEQYF
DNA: TGTGCCAGCTCACCCCCGGGGAGCTACGAGCAGTACTTC

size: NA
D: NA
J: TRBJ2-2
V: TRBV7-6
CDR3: CASRNAGGELFF
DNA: TGTGCCAGCAGGAATGCGGGTGGGGAGCTGTTTTTT

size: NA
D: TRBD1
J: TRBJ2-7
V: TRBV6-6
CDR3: CASSFAAGGVEQYF
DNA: TGTGCCAGCAGTTTTGCGGCAGGGGGCGTCGAGCAGTACTTC

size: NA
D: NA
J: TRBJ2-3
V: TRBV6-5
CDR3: CASSFGQYSDTQYF
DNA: TGTGCCAGCAGTTTCGGACAGTATTCAGATACGCAGTATTTT